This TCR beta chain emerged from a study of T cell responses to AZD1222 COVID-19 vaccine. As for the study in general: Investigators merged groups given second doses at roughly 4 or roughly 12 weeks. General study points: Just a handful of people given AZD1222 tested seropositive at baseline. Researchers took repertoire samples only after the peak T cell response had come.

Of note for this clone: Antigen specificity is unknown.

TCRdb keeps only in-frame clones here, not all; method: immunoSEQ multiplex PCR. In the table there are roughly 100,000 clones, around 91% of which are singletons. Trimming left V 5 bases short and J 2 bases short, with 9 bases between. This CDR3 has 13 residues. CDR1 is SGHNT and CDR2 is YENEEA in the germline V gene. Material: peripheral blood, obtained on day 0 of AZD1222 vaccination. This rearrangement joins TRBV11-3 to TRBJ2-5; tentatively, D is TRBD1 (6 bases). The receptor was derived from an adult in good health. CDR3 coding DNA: TGTGCCAGCAGCCCCGGACAGCAAGAGACCCAGTACTTC. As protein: CASSPGQQETQYF.